Detailed here is one T cell receptor (beta chain). Its specificity is not known. CDR3-region Arm-PCR and iRepertoire HTBI primers produced the TCR beta libraries. TCRdb reprocessed the multiplex PCR reads with MiXCR, giving one entry per CDR3 protein. The table includes some 280,000 distinct CDR3 sequences, roughly a fifth detected once. The CDR3 totals 17 residues. Germline V gene data show CDR1 as SGDLS and CDR2 as YYNGEE. Trimming cost V 0 bases and J 2 bases, with 17 bases left between them. Indicated time point: persistent/refractory GD, antithyroid drugs over 5 years with positive TRAb. PBMC RNA served as the TCR library source. The data stem from a study of regulatory T cells in long-lasting Graves disease. In the study overall: Patients met the persistent Graves' disease definition after over 5 years of antithyroid drugs with positive TSH receptor antibodies. Points from the study as a whole: Persistent patients shared more public clonotypes (about 2,600) than new patients (more than 900). Favoring TRBV28, TRBJ1-2 and TRBJ2-5 was a feature seen in persistent disease. Reduced TCR diversity was observed in persistent Graves' patients versus newly diagnosed patients.

This clonotype was sampled from a female donor with Graves disease. This sample comprised peripheral blood mononuclear cells (PBMCs), obtained when the disease was refractory, from a patient treated with antithyroid drugs. The rearrangement links TRBV9 to TRBJ1-1; weak D call: TRBD1 (6 bases). CDR3 DNA: TGTGCCAGCAGCGTAGAACCGCAGGGGAGGGGAAACACTGAAGCTTTCTTT. The encoded protein is CASSVEPQGRGNTEAFF.